Listed below are T cell receptor beta chains from one sample, sequenced in a study of shared clonotypes between healthy human individuals. Profiled with immunoSEQ multiplex PCR; TCRdb holds only in-frame clones, not every one. Here the sample spans about 1.1 million clones, more than 75% being singletons. What was sequenced was memory CD4+ T cells from PBMCs. These receptors came from a man between 18 and 35 years old in good health. Some clones in this sample may be carry-over from other donors' samples. Each CDR3 is given with its conserved first and last residue. D genes are given only for firm matches. Where a row states a size, it is once, few, many or the class of an expanded clone; other rows omit it.

clone_size	v_call	j_call	d_call	cdr3_nt	cdr3_aa
few	TRBV6-5	TRBJ1-1	-	TGTGCCAGCAGTTACGGGACGGAGACTGAAGCTTTCTTT	CASSYGTETEAFF
-	TRBV12-5	TRBJ2-1	-	TGTGCTAGTGGTTTACGCTCTGTTGCTTGGACAGCTGACTACAATGAGCAGTTCTTC	CASGLRSVAWTADYNEQFF
-	TRBV30	TRBJ1-6	-	TGTGCCTGGAGTCCCCGGACTTATAATTCACCCCTCCACTTT	CAWSPRTYNSPLHF
-	TRBV15	TRBJ2-2	-	TGTGCCACCAGCAGAGACAACAGGGTAGGCGGGGAGCTGTTTTTT	CATSRDNRVGGELFF
many	TRBV5-8	TRBJ1-4	-	TGTGCCAGCAGTCGACGGCCTGCAACTAATGAAAAACTGTTTTTT	CASSRRPATNEKLFF
-	TRBV4-1	TRBJ2-7	TRBD2	TGCGCCAGCAGCCAAGATCTAGCGGAGACGTACGAGCAGTACTTC	CASSQDLAETYEQYF
-	TRBV6-1	TRBJ1-4	-	TGTGCCAGCAGTGAATTTGGCCTCATGAAAAAACTGTTTTTT	CASSEFGLMKKLFF
-	TRBV7-3	TRBJ1-2	-	TGTGCCAGCAGCTTAGATTGGGCAGCAACCTATGGCTACACCTTC	CASSLDWAATYGYTF
-	TRBV10-3	TRBJ2-2	TRBD2	TGTGCCATCAGTGAGTCGACGGGTCTAGCGGCTAACACCGGGGAGCTGTTTTTT	CAISESTGLAANTGELFF
-	TRBV11-3	TRBJ1-1	-	TGTGCCAGCAGCGACTTTAGGGACACTGAAGCTTTCTTT	CASSDFRDTEAFF
-	TRBV29-1	TRBJ1-2	-	TGCAGCGTTGTAGTGCGGGGGCCCAGGGGATATGGCTACACCTTC	CSVVVRGPRGYGYTF
-	TRBV7-9	TRBJ2-5	-	TGTGCCAGCAGCCCCGACGGGGGAAACATGTACTTC	CASSPDGGNMYF
-	TRBV11-2	TRBJ2-5	TRBD2	TGTGCCAGCAGCCGGGGGCTAGCGGGGGGTATCCAAGAGACCCAGTACTTC	CASSRGLAGGIQETQYF
-	TRBV6-1	TRBJ2-3	TRBD2	TGTGCCAGCAGTGGGGGGACTAGCGGGAGTTTACATACGCAGTATTTT	CASSGGTSGSLHTQYF
many	TRBV5-1	TRBJ2-3	-	TGCGCCAGCAGCTTGGCGGGACAAGGGGGGGATACGCAGTATTTT	CASSLAGQGGDTQYF
-	TRBV29-1	TRBJ2-7	TRBD2	TGCAGCGCCCGGGGTACCGGGACTAGCGCTTCCTACGAGCAGTACTTC	CSARGTGTSASYEQYF